This entry lists 18 T cell receptor beta chains sequenced from one sample in a study of blood T cell repertoires in COVID-19. Here immunoSEQ multiplex PCR was the method, and the copy in TCRdb shows in-frame clones only, minus some. Of hundreds of thousands of clones in the sample, 90% were seen once. Source material: peripheral blood. The receptors shown here come from a woman aged 18-29 years with acute or convalescent COVID-19.

V gene TRBV30 combines with J gene TRBJ2-7, with 9 bases fitting TRBD2. This CDR3 region has 16 residues. With 1 base clipped from V and 4 bases from J, the junction kept 11 bases outside the gene matches. Germline V gene sequence: CDR1 GTSNPN, CDR2 SVGIG (reference sequence). Here the CDR3 reads CAWSAWAGLAGYEQYF. For the CDR3, the DNA is TGTGCCTGGAGTGCTTGGGCGGGGCTAGCGGGGTACGAGCAGTACTTC.

The chain has TRBV3-1 (or the pseudogene TRBV3-2) and TRBJ2-7, with D tentatively TRBD2 (6 bases). Trimming shortened V by 1 base and J by 6 bases, and 13 bases separated the two germline ends. Germline-derived CDR1 and CDR2 are LGHDT and YNNKEL (reference sequence). The CDR3 length is 14 residues. The CDR3 DNA follows: TGTGCCAGCAGCCAAGCGGGAGCCGCCACCGAGCAGTACTTC. Translation gives CASSQAGAATEQYF.

This clone came up once. The rearrangement joins TRBV19 to TRBJ1-1; TRBD1 agrees at 7 bases. CDR3 length equals 13 residues. V trimming: 10 bases; J trimming: 4 bases; junction bases outside the gene matches: 9. Germline assignment: CDR1 LNHDA and CDR2 SQIVND (reference sequence). The CDR3 sequence is CATQTGISTEAFF. CDR3 DNA sequence: TGTGCCACCCAGACAGGGATAAGCACTGAAGCTTTCTTT.

This chain connects TRBV6-5 to TRBJ1-1; 7 nucleotides agree with TRBD1. The ends lost 10 bases at V and 1 base at J; junction bases unmatched: 12. Germline CDR1 and CDR2: MNHEY and SVGAGI. This CDR3 spans 15 amino acids. Here the CDR3 DNA reads TGTGCCACAAAAGACCCGACAGGGTGGAACACTGAAGCTTTCTTT. Translating gives CATKDPTGWNTEAFF.

This sequence joins TRBV6-5 and TRBJ2-7; 7 nucleotides match TRBD1. Germline V gives CDR1 MNHEY, CDR2 SVGAGI. This CDR3 is 14 amino acids long. The ends lost 7 bases at V and 4 bases at J; junction bases unmatched: 10. The CDR3 spells CASTRRDSEYEQYF. CDR3 sequence (DNA): TGTGCCAGCACCCGCAGGGACAGCGAATACGAGCAGTACTTC.

The V gene is TRBV19, the J gene TRBJ2-2; perhaps TRBD1 as D (5 bases). The CDR3 consists of 13 residues. Per the germline V gene, CDR1 is LNHDA and CDR2 is SQIVND (reference sequence). The V and J ends lost 10 bases and 1 base respectively, with 10 bases between them. CDR3 nucleotide sequence: TGTGCCACCCCGACAGAGAACACCGGGGAGCTGTTTTTT. It is translated as CATPTENTGELFF.

V is TRBV12-5 and J is TRBJ1-2; no clear D. The CDR3 totals 13 residues. V lost 6 bases and J lost 0, with 8 bases in between. Germline V gene sequence: CDR1 LGHNT, CDR2 FRNRAP. The CDR3 region is CASGLSTNYGYTF. The CDR3 region has the DNA TGTGCTAGTGGCCTAAGCACTAACTATGGCTACACCTTC.

The chain links TRBV14 to TRBJ1-6; 7 bases align to TRBD1. There are 13 residues in the CDR3. After removal of 4 bases from V and 7 bases from J, the junction contained 1 base not matched to a gene. Germline CDR1 reads SGHDN; CDR2 reads FVKESK. This CDR3 is CASSPTGNSPLHF. The DNA for the CDR3 is TGTGCCAGCAGCCCGACAGGGAATTCACCCCTCCACTTT.

This sequence joins TRBV19 and TRBJ2-3; tentatively, D is TRBD1 (5 bases). V was pared by 3 bases and J by 2 bases, with 12 bases between. The CDR3 totals 15 residues. Germline loops: CDR1 LNHDA, CDR2 SQIVND (reference sequence). The chain's CDR3 is CASSMGLLSTDTQYF. The CDR3 DNA reads as TGTGCCAGTAGTATGGGGCTCCTTTCCACAGATACGCAGTATTTT.

This chain joins TRBV6-5 and TRBJ2-3; TRBD1 matches at 7 bases. This CDR3 is built from 16 residues. Per germline, CDR1 MNHEY and CDR2 SVGAGI. J lost 2 bases, V lost 2 bases, and 7 bases had no gene match. The chain's CDR3 is CASSYGYRGNTDTQYF. CDR3 in DNA: TGTGCCAGCAGTTACGGATACAGGGGTAACACAGATACGCAGTATTTT.

The rearrangement joins TRBV7-9 to TRBJ2-3; TRBD2 matches at 9 bases. V gave up 6 bases and J gave up 2 bases; unmatched junction bases: 12. The CDR3 consists of 17 residues. Germline loops: CDR1 SEHNR, CDR2 FQNEAQ (reference sequence). The CDR3 here is CASSPATSGLFTDTQYF. The CDR3 DNA reads as TGTGCCAGCAGTCCTGCCACTAGCGGGTTGTTCACAGATACGCAGTATTTT.

This chain uses TRBV12-3 or TRBV12-4 with TRBJ2-1, with 7 bases that match TRBD2. The CDR3 has 12 residues. The V segment lost 8 bases and the J segment 6 bases; nucleotides outside the gene matches: 4. CDR3 nucleotides: TGTGCCAGCGGGGGGGGAATCAATGAGCAGTTCTTC. Translated, it gives CASGGGINEQFF.

This chain joins TRBV7-2 and TRBJ2-1; 9 bases match TRBD2. The CDR3 loop spans 14 amino acids. Germline V gene data show CDR1 as SGHTA and CDR2 as FQGNSA. The V gene end was trimmed by 7 bases and the J gene end by 8 bases; junction bases not matched to a gene: 9. CDR3: CASTAGLAAHEQFF. DNA of the CDR3: TGTGCCAGCACCGCGGGACTAGCTGCCCATGAGCAGTTCTTC.

The chain joins TRBV27 to TRBJ1-1; 9 bases are a match to TRBD1. Germline V gene sequence: CDR1 MNHEY, CDR2 SMNVEV (reference sequence). The V segment lost 5 bases and the J segment 1 base; nucleotides outside the gene matches: 5. This CDR3 is 15 amino acids long. In DNA form, the CDR3 reads TGTGCCAGCAGTATCGCGACAGGGGGGAACACTGAAGCTTTCTTT. Translated, it gives CASSIATGGNTEAFF.

The rearrangement uses TRBV11-2 and TRBJ2-1; D gene uncertain. V lost 1 base and J lost 2, with 15 bases in between. CDR1 is SGHAT and CDR2 is FQNNGV in the germline V gene. This CDR3 contains 17 residues. The CDR3 here is CASSLVLALLAYNEQFF. CDR3 coding DNA: TGTGCCAGCAGCTTAGTTTTGGCTCTCCTCGCCTACAATGAGCAGTTCTTC.

V is TRBV5-1 and J is TRBJ1-2; a possible D gene is TRBD1 (6 bases). CDR1 is SGHRS, CDR2 YFSETQ, per germline. This CDR3 region has 14 residues. Deletions cut 4 bases from V and 2 bases from J, with 12 bases between. Here the CDR3 DNA reads TGCGCCAGCAGCCCTTTTACAGGGAACTATGGCTACACCTTC. Its protein is CASSPFTGNYGYTF. Full variable domain (outside the CDR3, taken from reference TRBV5-1 and TRBJ1-2): KAGVTQTPRYLIKTRGQQVTLSCSPISGHRSVSWYQQTPGQGLQFLFEYFSETQRNKGNFPGRFSGRQFSNSRSEMNVSTLELGDSALYLCASSPFTGNYGYTFGSGTRLTVV.

Only a few counts were recorded for this clone. The rearrangement joins TRBV4-1 to TRBJ2-7; D might be TRBD2 (6 bases). Trimming shortened V by 0 bases and J by 2 bases, and 14 bases separated the two germline ends. Germline CDR1 MGHRA, CDR2 YSYEKL. This CDR3 comprises 16 residues. The CDR3 nucleotides are TGCGCCAGCAGCCAAGAGGGTGGAGGGTTTCCCTACGAGCAGTACTTC. As protein: CASSQEGGGFPYEQYF.

J is TRBJ1-6 and V is TRBV4-1, with TRBD1 identical over 8 bases. J lost 9 bases, V lost 1 base, and 2 bases had no gene match. The CDR3 runs 14 residues. CDR1 and CDR2 (germline): MGHRA, YSYEKL. DNA of the CDR3: TGCGCCAGCAGCCAAGGACAGGGGATTTCACCCCTCCACTTT. Translating it yields CASSQGQGISPLHF.